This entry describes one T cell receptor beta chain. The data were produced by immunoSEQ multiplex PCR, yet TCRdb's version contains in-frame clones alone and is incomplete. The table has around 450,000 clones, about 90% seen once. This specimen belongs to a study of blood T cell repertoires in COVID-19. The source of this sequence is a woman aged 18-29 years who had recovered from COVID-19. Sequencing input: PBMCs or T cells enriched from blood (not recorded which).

CDR3 region: CAIGALKQGYEQYF. The CDR3 nucleotides read TGTGCCATAGGAGCACTAAAGCAGGGCTACGAGCAGTACTTC. The chain uses TRBV10-3 and TRBJ2-7; the D gene is possibly TRBD1 (5 bases). Germline V gene sequence: CDR1 ENHRY, CDR2 SYGVKD. CDR3 size: 14 residues. V dropped 9 bases and J dropped 3 bases, with 18 bases sitting between them.